The rows below give T cell receptor beta chains drawn from one sample of a study of blood T cell repertoires in COVID-19. Measured with immunoSEQ multiplex PCR; TCRdb has only the in-frame clones, and not every one. The repertoire holds roughly 39,000 clones, with approximately 85% as singletons. The sequenced sample consisted of peripheral blood. These receptors came from a human donor in a cohort sampled during active COVID-19. Both conserved end residues are part of each CDR3. The order of the fields is J gene, clone size, D gene, V gene, CDR3 DNA, CDR3 protein. D genes are given only for firm matches. The listing skips clone size in some rows; elsewhere it reads once, few, many or a size class.

>TRBJ2-1|NA|TRBD1|TRBV4-2
TGTGCCAGCAGCCCGGGACAGCAAGGCTACAATGAGCAGTTCTTC
CASSPGQQGYNEQFF
>TRBJ2-3|once|TRBD2|TRBV18
TGTGCCAGCTCACCCGGGACTAGCGGGGGGACGACAGATACGCAGTATTTT
CASSPGTSGGTTDTQYF
>TRBJ2-2|once|TRBD1|TRBV2
TGTGCCAGCAGTGCCGGACAGGGGGCTGGTAGGACCGGGGAGCTGTTTTTT
CASSAGQGAGRTGELFF
>TRBJ1-3|NA|TRBD1|TRBV10-2
TGCGCCAGCAGTGCGGGGACAGCCTCTGGAAACACCATATATTTT
CASSAGTASGNTIYF
>TRBJ1-4|NA|NA|TRBV19
TGTGCCAGTAGTACGACAGCAACTAATGAAAAACTGTTTTTT
CASSTTATNEKLFF
>TRBJ1-4|NA|NA|TRBV30
TGTGCCTGGAGAGTAGGGGAGGGCAGGGCCGGTGAAAAACTGTTTTTT
CAWRVGEGRAGEKLFF
>TRBJ1-1|NA|NA|TRBV11-2
TGTGCCAGCAGCCTAGGAGCGTCGCGTAACACTGAAGCTTTCTTT
CASSLGASRNTEAFF
>TRBJ2-7|NA|NA|TRBV5-4
TGTGCCAGCAGCTTTGATCCGGACAGCTCCTACGAGCAGTACTTC
CASSFDPDSSYEQYF
>TRBJ1-2|NA|NA|TRBV29-1
TGCAGCGTTGAAACACCAGGGGATGGCTACACCTTC
CSVETPGDGYTF
>TRBJ2-5|NA|NA|TRBV9
TGTGCCAGCAGCGTCTGGGACTCCGGGTTTGAGACCCAGTACTTC
CASSVWDSGFETQYF
>TRBJ2-5|NA|NA|TRBV7-8
TGTGCCAGCAGCCCCCGGACTGGCACGTGGGAGACCCAGTACTTC
CASSPRTGTWETQYF
>TRBJ2-2|NA|NA|TRBV5-5
TGTGCCAGCAGCTTGTCAGGGACAACCACCGGGGAGCTGTTTTTT
CASSLSGTTTGELFF
>TRBJ2-5|NA|TRBD1|TRBV27
TGTGCCAGCAGTTCATGGGACAGGGGAAGAGAGACCCAGTACTTC
CASSSWDRGRETQYF
>TRBJ2-2|NA|NA|TRBV18
TGTGCCAGCTCACCATCTCAGGGAACGAACACCGGGGAGCTGTTTTTT
CASSPSQGTNTGELFF
>TRBJ1-6|NA|NA|TRBV15
TGTGCCACCAGCAGAGATCGCGGGGCAAAATCACCCCTCCACTTT
CATSRDRGAKSPLHF
>TRBJ2-7|NA|TRBD2|TRBV11-1
TGTGCCAGCAGCTTAGCTAGCGGGGGCCCCTACGAGCAGTACTTC
CASSLASGGPYEQYF
>TRBJ1-2|NA|TRBD1|TRBV18
TGTGCCAGCTCACCACCGGGACAGGCAGGTTATGGCTACACCTTC
CASSPPGQAGYGYTF
>TRBJ1-2|NA|NA|TRBV12-3/TRBV12-4
TGTGCCAGCAGTTTGCAGGGGAGCTATGGCTACACCTTC
CASSLQGSYGYTF
>TRBJ1-2|NA|NA|TRBV5-1
TGCGCCAGCAGCTTGGTGGTAGGAGTCTATGGCTACACCTTC
CASSLVVGVYGYTF
>TRBJ2-3|NA|TRBD1|TRBV9
TGTGCCAGCAGCGGAGACAGGGGGTTTACAGATACGCAGTATTTT
CASSGDRGFTDTQYF
>TRBJ1-6|NA|NA|TRBV7-3
TGTGCCAGCAGCCTCATGGGCTTCAGGCCGGATGATAATTCACCCCTCCACTTT
CASSLMGFRPDDNSPLHF
>TRBJ1-1|NA|NA|TRBV27
TGTGCCAGCAGTTACCGCCCGACCCCGGGGTCGGGGACTGAAGCTTTCTTT
CASSYRPTPGSGTEAFF
>TRBJ1-1|NA|NA|TRBV2
TGTGCCAGCAGTGAAGCGCGAGGCGCTGGGGCTTTCTTT
CASSEARGAGAFF